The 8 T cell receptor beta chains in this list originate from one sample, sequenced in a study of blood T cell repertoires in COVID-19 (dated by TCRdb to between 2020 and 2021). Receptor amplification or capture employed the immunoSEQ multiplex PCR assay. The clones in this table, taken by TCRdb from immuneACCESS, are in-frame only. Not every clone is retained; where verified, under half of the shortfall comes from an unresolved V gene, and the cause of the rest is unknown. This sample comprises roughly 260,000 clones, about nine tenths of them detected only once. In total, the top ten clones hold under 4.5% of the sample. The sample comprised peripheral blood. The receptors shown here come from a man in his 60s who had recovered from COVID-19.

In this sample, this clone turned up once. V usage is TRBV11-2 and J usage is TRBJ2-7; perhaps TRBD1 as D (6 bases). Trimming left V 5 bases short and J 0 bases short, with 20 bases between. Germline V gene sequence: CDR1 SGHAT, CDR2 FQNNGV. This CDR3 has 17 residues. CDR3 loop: CASSRTWSGQSSYEQYF. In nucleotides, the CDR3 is TGTGCCAGCAGCCGCACCTGGTCTGGACAGTCCTCCTACGAGCAGTACTTC. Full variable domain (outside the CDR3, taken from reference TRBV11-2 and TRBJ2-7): EAGVAQSPRYKIIEKRQSVAFWCNPISGHATLYWYQQILGQGPKLLIQFQNNGVVDDSQLPKDRFSAERLKGVDSTLKIQPAKLEDSAVYLCASSRTWSGQSSYEQYFGPGTRLTVT.

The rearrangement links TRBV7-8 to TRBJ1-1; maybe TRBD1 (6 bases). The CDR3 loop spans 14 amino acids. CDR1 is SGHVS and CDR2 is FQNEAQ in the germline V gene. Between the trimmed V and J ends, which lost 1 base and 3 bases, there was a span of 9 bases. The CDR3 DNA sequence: TGTGCCAGCAGCTTAGAGAGGGGGTACACTGAAGCTTTCTTT. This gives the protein CASSLERGYTEAFF.

CDR3 loop: CASSEQGISGWRNQPQHF. The CDR3 region has the DNA TGTGCCAGCAGTGAACAAGGCATTTCGGGTTGGCGCAATCAGCCCCAGCATTTT. The chain has TRBV6-1 and TRBJ1-5, with D uncertain. Germline V gene data show CDR1 as MNHNS and CDR2 as SASEGT. The length of the CDR3 is 18 residues. Trimming left V 2 bases short and J 2 bases short, with 19 bases between.

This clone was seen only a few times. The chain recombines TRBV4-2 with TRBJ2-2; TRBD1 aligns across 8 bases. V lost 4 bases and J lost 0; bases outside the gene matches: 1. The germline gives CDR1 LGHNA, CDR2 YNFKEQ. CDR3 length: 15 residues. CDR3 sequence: CASSLGQANTGELFF. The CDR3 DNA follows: TGTGCCAGCAGCCTGGGACAGGCGAACACCGGGGAGCTGTTTTTT.

Written as DNA, the CDR3 is TGTGCCAGCAGTTACGACGGCAGGGTGGGTTCACCCCTCCACTTT. Protein product: CASSYDGRVGSPLHF. The rearrangement links TRBV6-2 or TRBV6-3 to TRBJ1-6, with D perhaps matching TRBD1 (5 bases). This CDR3 comprises 15 residues. Germline V CDR1 and CDR2: MNHEY, SVGEGT. V lost 2 bases and J 9 bases, leaving 14 bases between the germline ends.

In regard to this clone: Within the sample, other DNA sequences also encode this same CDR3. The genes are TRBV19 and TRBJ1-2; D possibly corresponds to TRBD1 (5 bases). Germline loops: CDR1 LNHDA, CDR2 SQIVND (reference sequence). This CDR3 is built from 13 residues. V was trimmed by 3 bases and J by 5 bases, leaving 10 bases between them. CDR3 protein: CASSIPRGYGYTF. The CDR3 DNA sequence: TGTGCCAGTAGTATCCCCCGGGGGTATGGCTACACCTTC.

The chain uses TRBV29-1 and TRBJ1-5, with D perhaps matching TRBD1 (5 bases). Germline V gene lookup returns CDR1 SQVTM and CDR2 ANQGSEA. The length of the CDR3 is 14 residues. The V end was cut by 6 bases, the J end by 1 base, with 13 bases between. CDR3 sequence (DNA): TGCAGCGTCCAGGCGTCAGGGAGCAATCAGCCCCAGCATTTT. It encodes CSVQASGSNQPQHF.

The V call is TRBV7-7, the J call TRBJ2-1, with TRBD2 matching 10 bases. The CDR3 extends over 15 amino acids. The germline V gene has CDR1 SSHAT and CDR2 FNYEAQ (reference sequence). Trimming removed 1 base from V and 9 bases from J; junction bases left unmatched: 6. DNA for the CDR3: TGTGCCAGCAGCTTAGTTCCTAGCGGGGGCTCTGAGCAGTTCTTC. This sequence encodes CASSLVPSGGSEQFF.